This T cell receptor (beta chain) was identified in a study of blood T cell repertoires in COVID-19. The CDR3 sequence is 11 residues long. V lost 4 bases to trimming and J lost 4 bases, with 5 bases between them. Germline V gene data show CDR1 as MDHEN and CDR2 as SYDVKM. Assay: immunoSEQ multiplex PCR; the TCRdb copy retains only in-frame clones and omits some. The profile covers approximately 100,000 clones, with 80% to 90% appearing a single time and roughly 10% taken by the ten largest. This TCR was sampled from a human donor in a cohort sampled during active COVID-19. V is TRBV28 and J is TRBJ2-7, with D hard to call. Sequencing was performed on peripheral blood. CDR3 DNA sequence: TGTGCCAGCAGTTCATCATACGAGCAGTACTTC. The encoded protein is CASSSSYEQYF.